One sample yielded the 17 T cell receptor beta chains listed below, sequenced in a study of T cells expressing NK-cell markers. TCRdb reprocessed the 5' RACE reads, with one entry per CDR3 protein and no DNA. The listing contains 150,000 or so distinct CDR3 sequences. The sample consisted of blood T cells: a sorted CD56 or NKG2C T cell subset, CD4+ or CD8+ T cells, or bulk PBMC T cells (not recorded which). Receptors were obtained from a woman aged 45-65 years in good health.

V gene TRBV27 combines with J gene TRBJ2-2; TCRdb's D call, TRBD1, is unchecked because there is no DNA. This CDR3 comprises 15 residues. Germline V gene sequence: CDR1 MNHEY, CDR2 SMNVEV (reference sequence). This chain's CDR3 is CASTPQSKKTGELFF.

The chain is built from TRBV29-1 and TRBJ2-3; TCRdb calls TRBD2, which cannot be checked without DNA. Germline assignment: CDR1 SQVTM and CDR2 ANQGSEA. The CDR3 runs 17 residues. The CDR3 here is CSVDGTSGRTNTDTQYF.

The CDR3 loop reads CASSLRQGALEQYF. The chain uses TRBV5-5 and TRBJ2-7; without DNA, the TCRdb call of TRBD1 cannot be checked. The length of the CDR3 is 14 residues. Germline CDR1 is SGHKS and CDR2 is YYEKEE (reference sequence). Together with reference TRBV5-5 and TRBJ2-7, the CDR3 gives the full variable domain: DAGVTQSPTHLIKTRGQQVTLRCSPISGHKSVSWYQQVLGQGPQFIFQYYEKEERGRGNFPDRFSARQFPNYSSELNVNALLLGDSALYLCASSLRQGALEQYFGPGTRLTVT.

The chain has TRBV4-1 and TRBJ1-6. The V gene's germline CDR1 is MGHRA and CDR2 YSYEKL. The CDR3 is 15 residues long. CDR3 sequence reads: CASSPHRGENSPLHF.

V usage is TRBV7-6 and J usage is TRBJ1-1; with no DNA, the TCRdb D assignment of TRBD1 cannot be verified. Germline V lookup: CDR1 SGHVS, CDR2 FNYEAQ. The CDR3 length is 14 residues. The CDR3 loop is CASSVTGPNTEAFF.

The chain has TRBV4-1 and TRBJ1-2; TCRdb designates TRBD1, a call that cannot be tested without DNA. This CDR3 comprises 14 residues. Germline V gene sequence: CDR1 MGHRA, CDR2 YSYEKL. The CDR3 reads CASSQDRDPSGYTF.

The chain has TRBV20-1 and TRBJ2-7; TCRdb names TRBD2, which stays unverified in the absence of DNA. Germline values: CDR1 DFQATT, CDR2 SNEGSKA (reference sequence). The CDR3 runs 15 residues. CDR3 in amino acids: CSARGTSGSSYEQYF.

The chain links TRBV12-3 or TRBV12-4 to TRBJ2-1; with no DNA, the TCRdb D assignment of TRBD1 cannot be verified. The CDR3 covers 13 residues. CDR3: CASSQVGHNEQFF.

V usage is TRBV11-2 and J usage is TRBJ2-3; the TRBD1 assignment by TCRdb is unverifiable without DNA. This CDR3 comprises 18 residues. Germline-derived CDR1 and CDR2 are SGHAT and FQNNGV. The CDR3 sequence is CASSLDIRTGIRTDTQYF.

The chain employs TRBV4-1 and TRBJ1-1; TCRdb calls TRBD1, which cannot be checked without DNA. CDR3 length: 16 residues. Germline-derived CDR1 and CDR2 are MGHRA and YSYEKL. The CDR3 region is CASRQMPGTGVTEAFF.

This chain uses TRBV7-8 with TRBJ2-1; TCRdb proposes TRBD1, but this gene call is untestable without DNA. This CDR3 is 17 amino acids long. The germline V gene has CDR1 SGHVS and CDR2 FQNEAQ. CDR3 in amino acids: CASSLVDGAENYNEQFF.

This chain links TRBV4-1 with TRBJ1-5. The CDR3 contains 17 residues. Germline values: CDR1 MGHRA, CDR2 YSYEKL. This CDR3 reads CASSQVWGEVGNQPQHF.

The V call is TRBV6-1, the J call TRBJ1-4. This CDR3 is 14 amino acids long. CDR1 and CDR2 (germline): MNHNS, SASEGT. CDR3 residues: CASSVGTAYEKLFF.

CDR3 region: CASSGDGDSYEQYF. The J gene is TRBJ2-7, the V gene TRBV2; TCRdb's D gene call, TRBD1, goes unchecked for lack of DNA. The germline CDR1 and CDR2 sequences are SNHLY and FYNNEI. This CDR3 has 14 residues.

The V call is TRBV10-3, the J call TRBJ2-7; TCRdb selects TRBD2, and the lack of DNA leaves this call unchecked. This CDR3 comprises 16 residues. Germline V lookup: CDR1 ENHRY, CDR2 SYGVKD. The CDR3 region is CAISGLTSGGSYEQYF.

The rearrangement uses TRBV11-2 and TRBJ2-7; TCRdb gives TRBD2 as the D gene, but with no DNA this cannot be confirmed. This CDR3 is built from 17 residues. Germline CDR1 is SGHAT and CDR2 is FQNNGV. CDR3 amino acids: CASSLVIPGLAGHEQYF.

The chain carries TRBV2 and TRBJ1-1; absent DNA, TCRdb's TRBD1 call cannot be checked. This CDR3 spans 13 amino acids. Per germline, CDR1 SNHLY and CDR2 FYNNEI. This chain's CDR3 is CASSVGGYTEAFF. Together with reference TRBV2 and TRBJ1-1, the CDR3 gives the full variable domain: EPEVTQTPSHQVTQMGQEVILRCVPISNHLYFYWYRQILGQKVEFLVSFYNNEISEKSEIFDDQFSVERPDGSNFTLKIRSTKLEDSAMYFCASSVGGYTEAFFGQGTRLTVV.